The 24 T cell receptor beta chains reported below all come from one sample, sequenced in a study of CD8 T cells in ankylosing spondylitis. Their specific antigens are unknown. TCRdb reprocessed the 5' RACE reads via MiXCR and lists one record per CDR3 protein. The sample records some 840,000 distinct CDR3 sequences, about 12% being singletons. Whole-study findings and limits: Seemingly characteristic of ankylosing spondylitis blood was a TCR beta motif consisting of roughly 8 highly homologous variants.

Sequenced: blood, either unsorted or a sorted T cell fraction (not recorded which). Source of these receptors: a male donor with ankylosing spondylitis.

This clonotype was seen only a few times. The J gene is TRBJ2-7, the V gene TRBV5-6; 8 nucleotides agree with TRBD2. With 4 bases clipped from V and 6 bases from J, the junction kept 15 bases outside the gene matches. This CDR3 contains 16 residues. The V gene's germline CDR1 is SGHDT and CDR2 YYEEEE. The CDR3 DNA is TGTGCCAGCAGCCCACGATCGGGGGGGGTTTCCCTCGAGCAGTACTTC. Residues: CASSPRSGGVSLEQYF.

This clonotype was found a few times. V gene TRBV7-6 combines with J gene TRBJ2-2, with D perhaps matching TRBD2 (5 bases). CDR1 is SGHVS and CDR2 is FNYEAQ in the germline V gene. The CDR3 extends over 16 amino acids. Trimming cost V 5 bases and J 7 bases, with 20 bases left between them. CDR3 nucleotide sequence: TGTGCCAGCAGCGAGGAGGCCCCACGATGGGACGGGGAGCTGTTTTTT. This translates into CASSEEAPRWDGELFF.

This chain connects TRBV7-9 to TRBJ2-1; 7 bases fit TRBD2. Germline CDR1 reads SEHNR; CDR2 reads FQNEAQ (reference sequence). This CDR3 spans 17 amino acids. The V gene end was trimmed by 5 bases and the J gene end by 1 base; junction bases not matched to a gene: 11. The CDR3 reads CASSGPGSGASYNEQFF. CDR3 bases: TGTGCCAGCAGCGGTCCCGGGAGCGGGGCGTCCTACAATGAGCAGTTCTTC. The full variable domain, with the rest looked up from reference TRBV7-9 and TRBJ2-1, is DTGVSQNPRHKITKRGQNVTFRCDPISEHNRLYWYRQTLGQGPEFLTYFQNEAQLEKSRLLSDRFSAERPKGSFSTLEIQRTEQGDSAMYLCASSGPGSGASYNEQFFGPGTRLTVL.

The genes are TRBV11-2 and TRBJ2-2, with D maybe TRBD2 (6 bases). Germline loops: CDR1 SGHAT, CDR2 FQNNGV. Trimming cost V 3 bases and J 7 bases, with 15 bases left between them. The CDR3 is 15 amino acids. CDR3 amino acids: CASSFDLLAYGELFF. The CDR3 nucleotides read TGTGCCAGCAGCTTCGATTTGCTAGCGTACGGGGAGCTGTTTTTT.

The chain couples TRBV5-8 to TRBJ1-5; maybe TRBD1 (5 bases). CDR3 length equals 13 residues. Germline V gene lookup returns CDR1 SGHTS and CDR2 YDEGEE. Trimming left V 4 bases short and J 5 bases short, with 10 bases between. This CDR3 is CASSPDKYQPQHF. CDR3 DNA: TGTGCCAGCAGCCCGGACAAGTATCAGCCCCAGCATTTT.

This rearrangement joins TRBV20-1 to TRBJ2-7; D is tentatively TRBD1 or TRBD2 (6 bases each). The CDR3 consists of 14 residues. Between the trimmed V and J ends, which lost 5 bases and 3 bases, there was a span of 17 bases. Germline CDR1 DFQATT, CDR2 SNEGSKA (reference sequence). As DNA, the CDR3 is TGCAGTGCTGCCCTGGGGGCGGGGCGCTACGAGCAGTACTTC. It translates to CSAALGAGRYEQYF.

The V and J genes are TRBV6-1 and TRBJ1-2; possibly TRBD1 for D (6 bases). This CDR3 contains 15 residues. The V end lost 6 bases, the J end lost 4 bases, and 18 bases lay between the germline ends. The germline CDR1 and CDR2 sequences are MNHNS and SASEGT. The CDR3 bases are TGTGCCAGCAGGGGACTTCTGGGGGGCCCCTATGGCTACACCTTC. Translated, it gives CASRGLLGGPYGYTF.

The sample holds a few counts of this clonotype. The CDR3 loop is CASSKRTGVYEQYF. CDR3 sequence (DNA): TGTGCCAGCAGCAAACGGACAGGAGTCTACGAGCAGTACTTC. The chain uses TRBV7-2 and TRBJ2-7, with TRBD1 matching over 7 bases. V lost 5 bases to trimming and J lost 3 bases; unmatched junction nucleotides: 7. The CDR3 is 14 residues long. Germline V gene data show CDR1 as SGHTA and CDR2 as FQGNSA.

The chain uses TRBV10-3 and TRBJ1-4, with a possible D match to TRBD1 (5 bases). This CDR3 comprises 15 residues. Trimming shortened V by 10 bases and J by 0 bases, and 15 bases separated the two germline ends. From germline, CDR1 is ENHRY and CDR2 SYGVKD. This CDR3 is CASSRDSSTNEKLFF. DNA of the CDR3: TGTGCCAGTTCACGGGACTCCTCAACTAATGAAAAACTGTTTTTT.

This clonotype was counted a few times. The rearrangement joins TRBV5-1 to TRBJ1-4, with TRBD1 as a possible D gene (5 bases). Trimming took 4 bases from V and 7 from J, leaving 14 bases between them. This CDR3 contains 14 residues. Germline assignment: CDR1 SGHRS and CDR2 YFSETQ. The CDR3 reads CASSAGTESEKLFF. CDR3 coding DNA: TGCGCCAGCAGCGCCGGGACTGAGAGTGAAAAACTGTTTTTT. Full variable domain (outside the CDR3, taken from reference TRBV5-1 and TRBJ1-4): KAGVTQTPRYLIKTRGQQVTLSCSPISGHRSVSWYQQTPGQGLQFLFEYFSETQRNKGNFPGRFSGRQFSNSRSEMNVSTLELGDSALYLCASSAGTESEKLFFGSGTQLSVL.

In its sample, this clonotype was seen many times. The chain uses TRBV6-2 or TRBV6-3 and TRBJ2-7; 9 nucleotides align to TRBD1. The CDR3 covers 15 residues. Germline loops: CDR1 MNHEY, CDR2 SVGEGT. Trimming cost V 0 bases and J 4 bases; bases outside gene matches: 4. CDR3: CASSYSTGGLYEQYF. The CDR3 nucleotides read TGTGCCAGCAGTTACTCGACAGGGGGGTTGTACGAGCAGTACTTC.

This clonotype was seen only a few times. The V gene is TRBV2, the J gene TRBJ1-1; D is unresolved. Germline V CDR1 and CDR2: SNHLY, FYNNEI. This CDR3 has 12 amino acids. V lost 7 bases and J 3 bases, leaving 9 bases between the germline ends. In DNA, the CDR3 is TGTGCCAGCAATGAGGGCTACACTGAAGCTTTCTTT. This translates into CASNEGYTEAFF.

J is TRBJ2-7 and V is TRBV6-5; TRBD2 agrees at 8 bases. This CDR3 spans 15 amino acids. Germline assignment: CDR1 MNHEY and CDR2 SVGAGI. Trimming took 0 bases from V and 3 from J; bases not matched to a gene: 4. In nucleotides, the CDR3 is TGTGCCAGCAGTTACTCAGGACTAGCAGGCTACGAGCAGTACTTC. Its translation is CASSYSGLAGYEQYF.

This clonotype turned up a few times. This rearrangement joins TRBV20-1 to TRBJ1-1; 7 bases line up with TRBD1. V shed 7 bases, J shed 0 bases, and the junction held 8 bases outside the gene matches. Germline assignment: CDR1 DFQATT and CDR2 SNEGSKA (reference sequence). The CDR3 is 14 residues long. The CDR3 nucleotides read TGCAGTGTTGACCAGGGGGACATGAACACTGAAGCTTTCTTT. It encodes CSVDQGDMNTEAFF.

This clonotype turned up a few times. This chain connects TRBV12-3 or TRBV12-4 to TRBJ1-6; D gene uncertain. V was clipped by 7 bases and J by 7 bases, with 23 bases between them. This CDR3 contains 17 residues. CDR3 loop: CASTISQSGAINSPLHF. The CDR3 DNA sequence: TGTGCCAGCACCATATCCCAATCAGGAGCTATCAATTCACCCCTCCACTTT.

The rearrangement uses TRBV7-2 and TRBJ2-1; the match to TRBD2 covers 16 bases. The CDR3 totals 16 residues. Germline assignment: CDR1 SGHTA and CDR2 FQGNSA. J lost 10 bases, V lost 3 bases, and 6 bases had no gene match. As DNA, the CDR3 is TGTGCCAGCAGCTTTGGGACTAGCGGGAGGGCCGGCGAGCAGTTCTTC. Amino acid sequence: CASSFGTSGRAGEQFF.

In its sample, this clonotype was seen a few times. The rearrangement joins TRBV27 to TRBJ2-3, with D unclear. The V end was cut by 0 bases, the J end by 0 bases, with 4 bases between. The CDR3 is 14 amino acids. Looked up from germline, CDR1 is MNHEY and CDR2 is SMNVEV (reference sequence). DNA for the CDR3: TGTGCCAGCAGTTTATCGGACAGCACAGATACGCAGTATTTT. Translating it yields CASSLSDSTDTQYF.

There are a few counts of this clonotype. V usage is TRBV30 and J usage is TRBJ1-5, with D unclear. V lost 0 bases to trimming and J lost 1 base, with 10 bases between them. The CDR3 extends over 15 amino acids. Germline CDR1 and CDR2: GTSNPN and SVGIG (reference sequence). The CDR3 nucleotides read TGTGCCTGGAGTGTAGATGGAAGGAGCAATCAGCCCCAGCATTTT. As protein: CAWSVDGRSNQPQHF.

This clonotype came up many times. V is TRBV18 and J is TRBJ2-5; TRBD2 is a possible D gene (6 bases). CDR1 and CDR2 (germline): KGHSH, LQKENI. The CDR3 is 15 residues long. The V and J ends lost 6 bases and 2 bases respectively, with 16 bases between them. The CDR3 here is CASSPGREFQETQYF. DNA of the CDR3: TGTGCCAGCTCGCCTGGACGGGAGTTTCAAGAGACCCAGTACTTC. Full variable domain (remainder filled in from reference TRBV18 and TRBJ2-5): NAGVMQNPRHLVRRRGQEARLRCSPMKGHSHVYWYRQLPEEGLKFMVYLQKENIIDESGMPKERFSAEFPKEGPSILRIQQVVRGDSAAYFCASSPGREFQETQYFGPGTRLLVL.

The V call is TRBV5-1, the J call TRBJ2-1; maybe TRBD2 (6 bases). Germline V lookup: CDR1 SGHRS, CDR2 YFSETQ. This CDR3 region has 12 residues. V lost 4 bases to trimming and J lost 10 bases, with 12 bases between them. CDR3 DNA sequence: TGCGCCAGCAGCCCCCACCGGGGGGAGCAGTTCTTC. Protein sequence: CASSPHRGEQFF.

The chain employs TRBV20-1 and TRBJ2-2; 10 bases agree with TRBD2. Germline trimming cut 0 bases from V and 7 bases from J; bases unmatched to any gene: 8. Germline V CDR1 and CDR2: DFQATT, SNEGSKA (reference sequence). The CDR3 consists of 16 residues. In DNA, the CDR3 is TGCAGTGCTAGAGATCCGACTAGCGGGTTCGGCGGGGAGCTGTTTTTT. It encodes CSARDPTSGFGGELFF.

Worth noting for this clonotype: The junction departs from the called germline gene at one end, perhaps through a read error. The V and J genes are TRBV7-2 and TRBJ2-1; 10 positions match TRBD2. Per germline, CDR1 SGHTA and CDR2 FQGNSA. The CDR3 runs 13 residues. CDR3 loop: CASSLAGDTEQFF. Here the CDR3 DNA reads TGTGCCAGCAGCCTAGCGGGAGATACAGAGCAGTTCTTC.

This clonotype has more than one count but fewer than ten. The chain has TRBV20-1 and TRBJ2-4; D is unresolved. This CDR3 contains 13 residues. Germline V lookup: CDR1 DFQATT, CDR2 SNEGSKA (reference sequence). Trimming pared 3 bases from V and 0 bases from J, leaving 6 bases between. The CDR3 loop reads CSASYLAKNIQYF. DNA of the CDR3: TGCAGTGCTAGCTACCTAGCCAAAAACATTCAGTACTTC.

This clonotype was counted a few times. The chain couples TRBV7-9 to TRBJ1-6; 9 bases match TRBD1. Germline lookup yields CDR1 SEHNR and CDR2 FQNEAQ (reference sequence). This CDR3 is 17 amino acids long. V lost 2 bases, J lost 10 bases, and 12 bases stayed unmatched. The CDR3 DNA reads TGTGCCAGCAGCTTAAACCCTACAGGGGGCGGTTTGTCACCCCTCCACTTT. Its translation: CASSLNPTGGGLSPLHF.